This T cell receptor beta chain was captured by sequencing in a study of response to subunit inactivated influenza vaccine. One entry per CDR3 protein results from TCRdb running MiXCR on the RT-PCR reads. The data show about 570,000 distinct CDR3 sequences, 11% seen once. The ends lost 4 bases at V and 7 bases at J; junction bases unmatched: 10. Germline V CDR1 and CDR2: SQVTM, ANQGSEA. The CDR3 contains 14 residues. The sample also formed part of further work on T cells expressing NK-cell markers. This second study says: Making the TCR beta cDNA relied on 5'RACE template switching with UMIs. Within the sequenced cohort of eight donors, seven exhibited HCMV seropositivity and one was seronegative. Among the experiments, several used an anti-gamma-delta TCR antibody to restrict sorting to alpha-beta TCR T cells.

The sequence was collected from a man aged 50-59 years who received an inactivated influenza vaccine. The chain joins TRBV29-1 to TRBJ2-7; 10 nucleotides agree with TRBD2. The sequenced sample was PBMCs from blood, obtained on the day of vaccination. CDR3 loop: CSVGLAGVREEQYF. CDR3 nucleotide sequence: TGCAGCGTTGGGCTAGCGGGAGTAAGGGAAGAGCAGTACTTC.